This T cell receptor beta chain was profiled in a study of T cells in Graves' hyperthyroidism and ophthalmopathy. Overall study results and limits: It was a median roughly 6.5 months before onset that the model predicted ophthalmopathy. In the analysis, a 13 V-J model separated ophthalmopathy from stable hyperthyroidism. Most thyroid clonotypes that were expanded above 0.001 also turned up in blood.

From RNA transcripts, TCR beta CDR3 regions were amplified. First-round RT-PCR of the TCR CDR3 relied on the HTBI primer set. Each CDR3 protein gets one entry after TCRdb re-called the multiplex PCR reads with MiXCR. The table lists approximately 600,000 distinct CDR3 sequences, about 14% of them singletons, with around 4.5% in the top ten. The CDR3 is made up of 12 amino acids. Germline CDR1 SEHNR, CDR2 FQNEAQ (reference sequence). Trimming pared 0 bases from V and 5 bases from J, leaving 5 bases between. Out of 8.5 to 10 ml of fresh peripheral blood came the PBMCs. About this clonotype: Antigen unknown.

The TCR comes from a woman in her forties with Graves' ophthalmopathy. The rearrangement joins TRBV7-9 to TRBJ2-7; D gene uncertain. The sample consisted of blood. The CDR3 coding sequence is TGTGCCAGCAGCTTAGCGTTAGACGAGCAGTACTTC. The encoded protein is CASSLALDEQYF.